This TCR beta chain was sequenced for a study of blood T cells in healthy people across ages. In this sample, this clonotype turned up a few times. Its antigen is unknown. The authors ran a second PCR of about 7 to 11 cycles using a sample-barcoded 5' primer and a J-beta primer mix. TCRdb re-analysed the 5' RACE reads in MiXCR, keeping a single row per CDR3 protein. The sample lists 1.6 million or so distinct CDR3 sequences; about 31% were seen once. Study outcomes and limitations: Greater diversity and more naive CD4+ cells were seen in long-lived donors than in aged donors. Observed TCR beta diversity per million T cells went down as age went up. This fall followed a roughly linear course with age.

Every participating donor contributed 9.5 to 10 milliliters of peripheral blood through a draw. CDR1 and CDR2 from the germline V gene are SQVTM and ANQGSEA. The CDR3 spans 17 residues. After removal of 6 bases from V and 0 bases from J, the junction contained 9 bases not matched to a gene. This clonotype originated in a woman aged 25-40 years in good health. V gene TRBV29-1 combines with J gene TRBJ1-4; TRBD1 aligns across 11 bases. Sequences were obtained from blood. The CDR3 DNA reads as TGCAGCGTCCGGACAGGGGGCGTTAGTACAACTAATGAAAAACTGTTTTTT. Its translation: CSVRTGGVSTTNEKLFF.